The 10 T cell receptor beta chains in this list originate from one sample, sequenced in a study of early T cells in non-severe SARS-CoV-2 infection. TCRdb called the 5' RACE reads again in MiXCR, with one record for every CDR3 protein. Among some 81,000 distinct CDR3 sequences listed, around 8.7% were seen once. The sequenced sample consisted of whole blood. The source is an adult who was a healthcare worker with PCR-confirmed SARS-CoV-2 infection or an uninfected control (not recorded which).

This sequence joins TRBV7-6 and TRBJ2-2, with D possibly matching TRBD2 (6 bases). V lost 1 base and J 7 bases, leaving 16 bases between the germline ends. The germline V gene has CDR1 SGHVS and CDR2 FNYEAQ. The length of the CDR3 is 16 residues. CDR3 amino acids: CASSLDRGGNGGELFF. The CDR3 DNA is TGTGCCAGCAGCTTAGATCGCGGCGGGAACGGCGGGGAGCTGTTTTTT.

This clonotype was counted only a few times. This chain uses TRBV27 with TRBJ1-5, with 8 bases that match TRBD1. Germline V CDR1 and CDR2: MNHEY, SMNVEV (reference sequence). The CDR3 is 13 amino acids. V lost 8 bases to trimming and J lost 6 bases; unmatched junction nucleotides: 6. The CDR3 nucleotides read TGTGCCAGCGGCAGGGGGCCTAGTCAGCCCCAGCATTTT. It specifies CASGRGPSQPQHF.

This clonotype was picked up a small number of times. V and J are TRBV3-1 and TRBJ2-7; D might be TRBD2 (6 bases). The CDR3 is 14 residues long. Trimming removed 2 bases from V and 1 base from J, with 9 bases in between. Germline lookup yields CDR1 LGHDT and CDR2 YNNKEL (reference sequence). The CDR3: CASSQRGASYEQYF. CDR3 in DNA: TGTGCCAGCAGCCAACGCGGGGCGTCCTACGAGCAGTACTTC.

In this sample, this clonotype turned up a few times. The chain employs TRBV24-1 and TRBJ2-2; TRBD2 agrees at 8 bases. Germline V gives CDR1 KGHDR, CDR2 SFDVKD. CDR3 size: 17 residues. Trimming took 7 bases from V and 5 from J; bases not matched to a gene: 14. The CDR3 loop is CATSTPAGAGGTGELFF. The CDR3 nucleotides are TGTGCCACCAGCACCCCCGCGGGGGCGGGAGGAACCGGGGAGCTGTTTTTT.

This clonotype was detected many times. V is TRBV9 and J is TRBJ2-5; TRBD1 might be the D (5 bases). The germline V and J ends were trimmed by 5 bases and 0 bases, with 17 bases remaining between them. CDR1 and CDR2 (germline): SGDLS, YYNGEE. The CDR3 has 16 residues. The CDR3 loop is CASSALDRPNQETQYF. The CDR3 region has the DNA TGTGCCAGCAGTGCCCTAGACAGACCCAACCAAGAGACCCAGTACTTC.

This clonotype was detected many times. The CDR3 sequence is CASSPSGRGNEQFF. As DNA, the CDR3 is TGTGCCAGCAGCCCTAGCGGGAGAGGGAATGAGCAGTTCTTC. The rearrangement uses TRBV6-6 and TRBJ2-1, with 10 bases that match TRBD2. This CDR3 spans 14 amino acids. The V gene's germline CDR1 is MNHNY and CDR2 SVGAGI (reference sequence). Unmatched junction bases numbered 6, after V lost 6 bases and J lost 7 bases.

This clonotype came up a few times. This chain uses TRBV7-8 with TRBJ2-1; D gene uncertain. CDR1 and CDR2 (germline): SGHVS, FQNEAQ. This CDR3 is built from 16 residues. V lost 3 bases, J lost 6 bases, and 18 bases lay in between. The CDR3 coding sequence is TGTGCCAGCAGCTTTACGCTCAGCCCCCCCATCAATGAGCAGTTCTTC. Protein sequence: CASSFTLSPPINEQFF.

CDR3 sequence (DNA): TGTGCCAGCAGCTTTTTTCCCGGGACTACCAGCTACGAGCAGTACTTC. Translation: CASSFFPGTTSYEQYF. J is TRBJ2-7 and V is TRBV7-9; 7 bases are shared with TRBD2. Germline values: CDR1 SEHNR, CDR2 FQNEAQ (reference sequence). The length of the CDR3 is 16 residues. Trimming took 3 bases from V and 3 from J; bases not matched to a gene: 11.

V gene TRBV10-3 combines with J gene TRBJ2-2; 10 nucleotides line up with TRBD1. The CDR3 contains 14 residues. J lost 7 bases, V lost 10 bases, and 9 bases had no gene match. In germline, CDR1 is ENHRY, CDR2 SYGVKD. The DNA of the CDR3 is TGTGCCACCCTGGTCGGACAGGGGGGCGGGGAGCTGTTTTTT. As protein: CATLVGQGGGELFF.

This clonotype occurred many times. The rearrangement uses TRBV5-1 and TRBJ2-1; the D is unclear. The germline gives CDR1 SGHRS, CDR2 YFSETQ. Deletions cut 0 bases from V and 4 bases from J, with 11 bases between. There are 15 residues in the CDR3. The CDR3 sequence is CASSLDPERYNEQFF. The CDR3 DNA is TGCGCCAGCAGCTTGGACCCGGAAAGATACAATGAGCAGTTCTTC.